These 20 T cell receptor beta chains came from one sample sequenced in a study of T cells in Graves' hyperthyroidism and ophthalmopathy. The investigators amplified TCR beta CDR3 regions from RNA transcripts. HTBI primers were the set used in a first-round RT-PCR of the TCR CDR3. A single record per CDR3 protein comes from TCRdb applying MiXCR to the multiplex PCR reads. Of 400,000 to 550,000 distinct CDR3 sequences listed, approximately 15% are singletons. Sequencing was done on a sample of blood. The receptors here all came from a woman between 18 and 29 years old with Graves' hyperthyroidism.

The table lists this clonotype with a count of one. In DNA form, the CDR3 reads TGCAGTGCTGGCCCTCTAGGAGCGGGAGACCCCTACGAGCAGTACTTC. Translating it yields CSAGPLGAGDPYEQYF. This chain links TRBV20-1 with TRBJ2-7; TRBD2 matches at 8 bases. This CDR3 comprises 16 residues. Losses at the gene ends were 5 bases for V and 2 bases for J; bases not matched to a gene: 14. Germline V lookup: CDR1 DFQATT, CDR2 SNEGSKA (reference sequence).

In its sample, this clonotype was seen many times. CDR3 sequence (DNA): TGCAGTGCTGGGACACTAGCGGGAGTTAAAGAGACCCAGTACTTC. It specifies CSAGTLAGVKETQYF. The chain has TRBV20-1 and TRBJ2-5; 11 bases are a match to TRBD2. CDR3 length: 15 residues. J gave up 3 bases and V 5 bases, and 8 bases lay outside the gene matches. The germline V gene encodes CDR1 DFQATT and CDR2 SNEGSKA (reference sequence).

The rearrangement joins TRBV9 to TRBJ2-5; D might be TRBD2 (5 bases). Germline V lookup: CDR1 SGDLS, CDR2 YYNGEE. CDR3 size: 13 residues. V dropped 0 bases and J dropped 5 bases, with 8 bases sitting between them. CDR3 protein: CASSVEWRETQYF. CDR3 bases: TGTGCCAGCAGCGTAGAGTGGAGGGAGACCCAGTACTTC. The variable domain in full, completed from reference TRBV9 and TRBJ2-5, reads DSGVTQTPKHLITATGQRVTLRCSPRSGDLSVYWYQQSLDQGLQFLIQYYNGEERAKGNILERFSAQQFPDLHSELNLSSLELGDSALYFCASSVEWRETQYFGPGTRLLVL.

The V gene is TRBV20-1, the J gene TRBJ1-6; perhaps TRBD1 as D (6 bases). V lost 3 bases to trimming and J lost 9 bases, with 12 bases between them. Germline loops: CDR1 DFQATT, CDR2 SNEGSKA (reference sequence). The CDR3 is 13 amino acids. The CDR3 region has the DNA TGCAGTGCTAGTGCCAGGGGAGGTTCACCCCTCCACTTT. Protein sequence: CSASARGGSPLHF.

This clonotype came up many times. The genes are TRBV7-6 and TRBJ1-4; TRBD1 is a possible D gene (5 bases). The germline V gene encodes CDR1 SGHVS and CDR2 FNYEAQ. This CDR3 region has 14 residues. V lost 1 base and J 8 bases, leaving 11 bases between the germline ends. The CDR3, as DNA: TGTGCCAGCAGCTTAGACCGGGCAGGGGAAAAACTGTTTTTT. Amino acid sequence: CASSLDRAGEKLFF. The full variable domain, completed using reference TRBV7-6 and TRBJ1-4, is GAGVSQSPRYKVTKRGQDVALRCDPISGHVSLYWYRQALGQGPEFLTYFNYEAQQDKSGLPNDRFSAERPEGSISTLTIQRTEQRDSAMYRCASSLDRAGEKLFFGSGTQLSVL.

This clonotype was recorded at least ten times. This chain uses TRBV29-1 with TRBJ2-1, with D possibly TRBD2 on 6 matching bases. With 1 base removed from V and 4 bases from J, the gap between germline ends came to 11 bases. Germline CDR1 reads SQVTM; CDR2 reads ANQGSEA. This CDR3 is built from 14 residues. The CDR3 loop is CSVEAGDYYNEQFF. CDR3 coding DNA: TGCAGCGTTGAAGCGGGAGACTATTACAATGAGCAGTTCTTC.

The chain joins TRBV5-1 to TRBJ1-1, with TRBD1 matching over 8 bases. The germline gives CDR1 SGHRS, CDR2 YFSETQ. The CDR3 is made up of 13 amino acids. V gave up 4 bases and J gave up 6 bases; unmatched junction bases: 5. The CDR3 loop is CASSPWTGPEAFF. CDR3 bases: TGCGCCAGCAGCCCCTGGACAGGGCCTGAAGCTTTCTTT. The full variable domain, completed using reference TRBV5-1 and TRBJ1-1, is KAGVTQTPRYLIKTRGQQVTLSCSPISGHRSVSWYQQTPGQGLQFLFEYFSETQRNKGNFPGRFSGRQFSNSRSEMNVSTLELGDSALYLCASSPWTGPEAFFGQGTRLTVV.

This clonotype occurred many times. The CDR3 region is CSAREGQRPYNSPLHF. CDR3 nucleotides: TGCAGTGCTAGAGAAGGACAGAGACCCTATAATTCACCCCTCCACTTT. The V gene is TRBV20-1, the J gene TRBJ1-6, with D possibly matching TRBD1 (6 bases). This CDR3 comprises 16 residues. V was pared by 0 bases and J by 2 bases, with 11 bases between. Germline CDR1 is DFQATT and CDR2 is SNEGSKA (reference sequence).

There are a few counts of this clonotype. The chain joins TRBV3-1 to TRBJ2-1; 7 bases match TRBD2. Germline V gene sequence: CDR1 LGHDT, CDR2 YNNKEL (reference sequence). This CDR3 contains 15 residues. Trimming removed 3 bases from V and 0 bases from J; junction bases left unmatched: 2. The CDR3 DNA follows: TGTGCCAGCAGCCAGCGGGGGAGCTCCTACAATGAGCAGTTCTTC. Translating it yields CASSQRGSSYNEQFF.

Turning to this clonotype: A much larger clone lies one base from this, so it may be a read error. Because the CDR3 is missing its conserved closing phenylalanine or tryptophan, this is likely a read error. This chain links TRBV6-5 with TRBJ2-2; 12 bases fit TRBD2. The CDR3 extends over 17 amino acids. The germline CDR1 and CDR2 sequences are MNHEY and SVGAGI. V lost 0 bases and J lost 5; bases outside the gene matches: 4. In DNA, the CDR3 is TGTGCCAGCAGTTACTCTGCACTAGCGGGAGGAACCGGGGAGCTGTTTATT. Translating gives CASSYSALAGGTGELFI.

Concerning this clonotype: A much larger clone lies a single base off, so this may be a read error. This CDR3 reads CASSRQGYQPQHF. The CDR3, as DNA: TGTGCCAGCAGCCGACAGGGGTATCAGCCCCAGCATTTT. The genes are TRBV3-1 and TRBJ1-5, with 8 nucleotides matching TRBD1. Germline V gene lookup returns CDR1 LGHDT and CDR2 YNNKEL (reference sequence). The J segment lost 5 bases and the V segment lost 4 bases, leaving 1 base of the junction unmatched. The CDR3 loop spans 13 amino acids.

In its sample, this clonotype was seen many times. V gene TRBV18 combines with J gene TRBJ2-1; D uncertain. Per germline, CDR1 KGHSH and CDR2 LQKENI. This CDR3 contains 12 residues. The germline V and J ends were trimmed by 3 bases and 5 bases, with 5 bases remaining between them. CDR3 nucleotide sequence: TGTGCCAGCTCACCGCGGAACAATGAGCAGTTCTTC. This translates into CASSPRNNEQFF.

This chain joins TRBV5-1 and TRBJ2-5; 14 bases fit TRBD2. J was trimmed by 3 bases and V by 3 bases; bases with no gene match: 1. This CDR3 has 15 amino acids. CDR1 and CDR2 (germline): SGHRS, YFSETQ. CDR3 in amino acids: CASSSGLAGEETQYF. The CDR3 DNA is TGCGCCAGCAGCTCGGGACTAGCGGGAGAAGAGACCCAGTACTTC.

This clonotype was seen a few times. The chain links TRBV6-5 to TRBJ1-2, with D tentatively TRBD1 (5 bases). CDR1 and CDR2 from the germline V gene are MNHEY and SVGAGI. The CDR3 sequence is 21 residues long. V lost 0 bases and J 1 base, leaving 27 bases between the germline ends. CDR3 DNA sequence: TGTGCCAGCAGTTACTCGCGTTCGGGACCCCGTCCCGACACCCTTAACTATGGCTACACCTTC. It is translated as CASSYSRSGPRPDTLNYGYTF.

In its sample, this clonotype was seen many times. This chain uses TRBV16 with TRBJ2-3, with 11 bases matching TRBD2. Germline values: CDR1 KGHSY, CDR2 FQNENV. CDR3 size: 14 residues. Trimming took 4 bases from V and 3 from J; bases not matched to a gene: 0. CDR3 coding DNA: TGTGCCAGCAGCCGGACTAGCGGGACAGATACGCAGTATTTT. It encodes CASSRTSGTDTQYF.

In its sample, this clonotype was seen many times. The chain recombines TRBV5-1 with TRBJ2-1; perhaps TRBD2 as D (6 bases). Trimming pared 3 bases from V and 1 base from J, leaving 11 bases between. The CDR3 has 15 residues. Germline loops: CDR1 SGHRS, CDR2 YFSETQ. This chain's CDR3 is CASSSLEGSYNEQFF. DNA for the CDR3: TGCGCCAGCAGCTCCCTGGAGGGTTCCTACAATGAGCAGTTCTTC.

The sample holds many counts of this clonotype. The chain carries TRBV20-1 and TRBJ2-1; D might be TRBD1 or TRBD2, each matching 5 bases. The CDR3 spans 14 residues. From germline, CDR1 is DFQATT and CDR2 SNEGSKA (reference sequence). V was pared by 3 bases and J by 6 bases, with 15 bases between. CDR3 sequence (DNA): TGCAGTGCTAGCAGGGACCAAATATTCAATGAGCAGTTCTTC. Translated, it gives CSASRDQIFNEQFF.

The genes are TRBV6-1 and TRBJ2-1; no reliable D call. Trimming cost V 3 bases and J 6 bases, with 12 bases left between them. The CDR3 length is 14 residues. Germline V gives CDR1 MNHNS, CDR2 SASEGT. Written as DNA, the CDR3 is TGTGCCAGCAGTGAGGGGTCTGGGCTCAATGAGCAGTTCTTC. The encoded protein is CASSEGSGLNEQFF.

This clonotype was seen many times. This chain connects TRBV3-1 to TRBJ2-1; D uncertain. V was cut by 4 bases and J by 4 bases, with 11 bases left in between. The CDR3 spans 14 residues. Germline CDR1 is LGHDT and CDR2 is YNNKEL (reference sequence). CDR3 region: CASSPNFEYNEQFF. The CDR3, as DNA: TGTGCCAGCAGCCCTAACTTTGAGTACAATGAGCAGTTCTTC.

There are many counts of this clonotype. The chain recombines TRBV6-1 with TRBJ2-7; tentative D call: TRBD2 (5 bases). Germline loops: CDR1 MNHNS, CDR2 SASEGT. V shed 5 bases and J shed 6 bases, with 14 bases lying between them. The CDR3 consists of 13 residues. The CDR3 DNA sequence: TGTGCCAGCAGTCCCGGGCAGAGCGGCGAGCAGTACTTC. Translating gives CASSPGQSGEQYF.